The rows below give T cell receptor beta chains drawn from one sample of a study of circulating CD8 cells and anti-PD-1 response in melanoma. From the reads, TCRdb called clonotypes with MiXCR, one entry per CDR3 protein. The data contain 320 or so distinct CDR3 sequences, approximately 4.9% of them singletons. The sequencing used CD8+ T cells from PBMCs, collected at baseline or after one month of anti-PD-1 therapy (not recorded which). The receptors here all came from a human donor with melanoma. The CDR3 runs from the conserved cysteine through the conserved F or W. The D gene is left open where the match is weak. Size tells how often a clone was seen, or its class if it is expanded.

J	size	V	D	DNA	CDR3
TRBJ2-1	large	TRBV20-1	NA	TGCAGTGCTAGTGCAGTCCGCCAAGCGGACAATGAGCAGTTCTTC	CSASAVRQADNEQFF
TRBJ2-2	hyperexpanded	TRBV21-1	NA	TGTGCCAGCAGCAAAGATCGGGGGACCGGGGAGCTGTTTTTT	CASSKDRGTGELFF
TRBJ2-4	large	TRBV28	TRBD2	TGTGCCAGCAGTTTAGCGGGAGAGGCAAACATTCAGTACTTC	CASSLAGEANIQYF
TRBJ2-5	large	TRBV4-2	TRBD2	TGTGCCAGCAGCCAAGCGCACTTCGGAAAGGCCGTGGGCGGGGGGGCTCGAGAGACCCAGTACTTC	CASSQAHFGKAVGGGARETQYF
TRBJ2-1	large	TRBV29-1	TRBD2	TGCAGCGTTGAAGATGGGACTAGCGTGAATGAGCAGTTCTTC	CSVEDGTSVNEQFF
TRBJ2-5	medium-sized	TRBV27	NA	TGTGCCAGCAGTTTAACCTCCGATAGGGTAAAGACCCAGTACTTC	CASSLTSDRVKTQYF
TRBJ2-2	large	TRBV29-1	NA	TGCAGCGTTGTCGGGGGCGGCGGGGAGCTGTTTTTT	CSVVGGGGELFF
TRBJ1-1	hyperexpanded	TRBV29-1	NA	TGCAGCGTTGAAGCCCCCGGGCCCTGGAGGACTGAAGCTTTCTTT	CSVEAPGPWRTEAFF
TRBJ2-1	large	TRBV19	NA	TGTGCCAGTAGTATGGGTCCCAATGAGCAGTTCTTC	CASSMGPNEQFF
TRBJ2-3	large	TRBV27	TRBD2	TGTGCCAGCAGCCTCCTGAGAAGCGGGGGGCTTTCTAGCACAGATACGCAGTATTTT	CASSLLRSGGLSSTDTQYF
TRBJ2-1	large	TRBV19	NA	TGTGCCAGTAGTCCCGGCAATGAGCAGTTCTTC	CASSPGNEQFF
TRBJ2-5	large	TRBV7-3	NA	TGTGCCAGCAGCTTAATGCCGGGAGCAGAGACCCAGTACTTC	CASSLMPGAETQYF
TRBJ1-2	large	TRBV29-1	TRBD1	TGCAGCTCAAGAACGGGACAGGGTCTTAACTATGGCTACACCTTC	CSSRTGQGLNYGYTF
TRBJ2-4	large	TRBV27	TRBD1	TGTGCCAGCAGCCAGGACAGGGGGAACATTCAGTACTTC	CASSQDRGNIQYF